Sequencing of this T cell receptor beta chain was carried out in a study of Ad26.COV2.S vaccination and SARS-CoV-2 variants. Regarding treatment: roughly 19 received Ad26.COV2.S at low or high dose, single or two shots; about 5 received placebo; per-sample allocation not given. The investigators took samples on day 63 after the first vaccine or placebo injection. The method was immunoSEQ multiplex PCR; TCRdb's version includes in-frame clones alone and lacks a portion of them. The sample yields approximately 360,000 clones, 83% seen once. Material: peripheral blood, obtained in a trial of Ad26.COV2.S vaccine versus placebo. The source of this sequence is a person between 18 and 60 years old who received the Ad26.COV2.S COVID-19 vaccine or a placebo.

The CDR3 loop reads CASTPHRGDQPQHF. The CDR3 DNA follows: TGTGCCAGCACTCCTCACAGGGGTGATCAGCCCCAGCATTTT. This chain links TRBV27 with TRBJ1-5; TRBD1 agrees at 7 bases. CDR1 and CDR2 from the germline V gene are MNHEY and SMNVEV (reference sequence). Unmatched junction bases numbered 8, after V lost 7 bases and J lost 5 bases. CDR3 length: 14 amino acids.